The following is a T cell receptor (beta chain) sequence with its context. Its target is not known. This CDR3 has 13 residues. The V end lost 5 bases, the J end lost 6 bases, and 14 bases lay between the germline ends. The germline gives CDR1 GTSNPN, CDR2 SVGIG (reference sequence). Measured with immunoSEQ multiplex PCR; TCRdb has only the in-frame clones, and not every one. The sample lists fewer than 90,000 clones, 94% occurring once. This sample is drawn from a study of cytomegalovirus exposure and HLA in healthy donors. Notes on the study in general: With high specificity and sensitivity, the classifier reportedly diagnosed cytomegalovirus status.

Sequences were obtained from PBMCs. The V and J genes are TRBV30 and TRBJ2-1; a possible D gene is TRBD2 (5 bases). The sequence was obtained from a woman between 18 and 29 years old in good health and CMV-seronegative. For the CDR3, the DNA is TGTGCCTGGGTACTAGGGCGAGGCAATGAGCAGTTCTTC. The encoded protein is CAWVLGRGNEQFF. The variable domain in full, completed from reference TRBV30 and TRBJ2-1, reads SQTIHQWPATLVQPVGSPLSLECTVEGTSNPNLYWYRQAAGRGLQLLFYSVGIGQISSEVPQNLSASRPQDRQFILSSKKLLLSDSGFYLCAWVLGRGNEQFFGPGTRLTVL.